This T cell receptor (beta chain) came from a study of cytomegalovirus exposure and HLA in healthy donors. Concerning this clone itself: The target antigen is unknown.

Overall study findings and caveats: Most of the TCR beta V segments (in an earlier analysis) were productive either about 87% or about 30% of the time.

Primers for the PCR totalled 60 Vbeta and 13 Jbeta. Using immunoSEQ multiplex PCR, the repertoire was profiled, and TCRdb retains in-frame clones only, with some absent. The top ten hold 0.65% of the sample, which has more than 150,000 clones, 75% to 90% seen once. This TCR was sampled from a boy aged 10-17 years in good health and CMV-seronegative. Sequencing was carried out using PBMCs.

Here the CDR3 reads CASSFRRDTVRVNEQFF. CDR3 DNA sequence: TGTGCCAGCAGCTTCCGCCGGGACACCGTTAGGGTCAATGAGCAGTTCTTC. The V and J genes are TRBV7-8 and TRBJ2-1; tentatively, D is TRBD1 (6 bases). The CDR3 extends over 17 amino acids. Germline assignment: CDR1 SGHVS and CDR2 FQNEAQ. Trimming removed 3 bases from V and 6 bases from J, with 21 bases in between.